The present T cell receptor (beta chain) was sequenced within a study of control samples from healthy donors and cancer patients. Germline CDR1 SGHTA, CDR2 FQGNSA. V trimming: 6 bases; J trimming: 9 bases; junction bases outside the gene matches: 9. The CDR3 sequence is 13 residues long. Sequenced by immunoSEQ multiplex PCR; TCRdb stores in-frame clones only, minus some. The sample carries 35,000 to 40,000 clones, approximately 82% recorded once. This clonotype was obtained from a woman aged 55-70 years with lung cancer. V usage is TRBV7-2 and J usage is TRBJ2-7, with TRBD1 matching over 9 bases. The sequencing sample was made of PBMCs. The CDR3 sequence is CASSNRDRVWQYF. The CDR3 coding sequence is TGTGCCAGCAGTAACCGGGACAGGGTTTGGCAGTACTTC.